This record covers a single TCR beta chain. Its antigen is as yet unknown. Sequencing was performed with immunoSEQ multiplex PCR; in TCRdb, only in-frame clones are kept and a portion is missing. In the table there are 75,000 to 95,000 clones, 91% of which are singletons. Second doses at about 4 or about 12 weeks were pooled. V lost 1 base, J lost 0 bases, and 3 bases stayed unmatched. CDR1 LGHNA and CDR2 YNFKEQ come from the germline V gene. This CDR3 has 16 amino acids. The sample comes from a study of T cell responses to AZD1222 COVID-19 vaccine. Study-level findings and limits: Females made up more of the donors, who were largely white British, and clonal diversity may have come out too low. Researchers took repertoire samples only after the peak T cell response had come. The study reported that nearly half of spike-specific TCRs target unmutated variant regions.

This sequence originates from an adult who received the AZD1222 COVID-19 vaccine. The source material was peripheral blood, sampled 28 days after the second AZD1222 dose. The rearrangement uses TRBV4-2 and TRBJ2-3; TRBD2 matches at 8 bases. The CDR3 here is CASSQGASGSTDTQYF. CDR3 coding DNA: TGTGCCAGCAGCCAAGGGGCTAGCGGGAGCACAGATACGCAGTATTTT.